What follows is one T cell receptor (beta chain) and its context. Its antigen is still unknown. A read error may produce the germline difference seen at one junction end. This sample was taken from a study of T cell repertoires in cytomegalovirus infection (dated by TCRdb to between 2018 and 2020). For the study in its entirety: Because public TCR beta signatures pointed to carriage of CMV infection together with the matching HLA type, the HLA type of each donor mattered for the analysis.

Findings and caveats that apply to the study as a whole: In both this cohort and an independent roughly 330-donor cohort, the cumulative frequency of public TCR beta family members distinguished carriers of CMV infection plus the relevant HLA type. The ex vivo response was dominated by HLA-C-restricted CMV-specific TCR beta clonotypes, which also provided the single most frequent clonotype in two of eight donors.

Sequencing relied on an Illumina HiSeq 1500. TCRdb handled the public reads itself, with Q25 trimming in fastp and clone calling in MiXCR, and kept productive beta chains. Rows merge per CDR3 protein into single entries with the most common DNA and genes. A total of around 100,000 distinct CDR3 sequences appear in this sample, 10% of them only once. Around a third of the sample goes to the ten largest clones. The CDR3 spans 13 residues, from the cysteine through the phenylalanine. Just the 39-base CDR3 DNA is kept, in frame starting at base 1. The germline V gene specifies LGHNA as CDR1 and YSLEER as CDR2.

The sequence was collected from a human donor in good health (CMV status not recorded). Some clones in this sample may be carry-over from other donors' samples. Sequencing was performed on PBMCs, sequenced either directly or after in vitro stimulation (not recorded which). This sequence uses TRBV4-3 and TRBJ2-7; 7 central bases correspond to TRBD2. CDR3 loop: CANSPTGRVEQYF. The base sequence is TGCGCCAACAGCCCTACTGGGAGGGTCGAGCAGTACTTC.